The 5 T cell receptor beta chains presented below share a single source sample, sequenced in a study of blood T cell repertoires in COVID-19. This table comes from immunoSEQ multiplex PCR, and its TCRdb copy is limited to in-frame clones, with some not included. The sample comprises over 150,000 clones, around nine tenths of which are singletons, and 9.5% to 15% rests with the top ten. The sample consisted of peripheral blood. The receptors originated from a woman between 65 and 79 years old with COVID-19, enrolled during active disease.

This chain uses TRBV28 with TRBJ2-7; 9 bases map to TRBD1. Germline trimming cut 5 bases from V and 4 bases from J; bases unmatched to any gene: 3. The CDR3 loop spans 13 amino acids. CDR1 is MDHEN, CDR2 SYDVKM, per germline. The CDR3 sequence: CASSGQGRYEQYF. In DNA, the CDR3 is TGTGCCAGCAGTGGACAGGGGCGGTACGAGCAGTACTTC.

The chain has TRBV18 and TRBJ1-1; 12 bases map to TRBD1. Germline V gene lookup returns CDR1 KGHSH and CDR2 LQKENI. V lost 3 bases, J lost 6 bases, and 2 bases stayed unmatched. The CDR3 contains 14 residues. The CDR3 DNA reads as TGTGCCAGCTCACCGGGACAGGGGGCTTCTGAAGCTTTCTTT. It codes for CASSPGQGASEAFF.

The chain employs TRBV9 and TRBJ2-1, with TRBD2 identical over 12 bases. Germline CDR1 reads SGDLS; CDR2 reads YYNGEE. CDR3 length: 19 residues. The V gene end was trimmed by 4 bases and the J gene end by 10 bases; junction bases not matched to a gene: 21. The CDR3 DNA reads as TGTGCCAGCAGCCCGAGGGGCCTAGCGGGAGGGCCAACGAGGGGGGAGCAGTTCTTC. Amino acid sequence: CASSPRGLAGGPTRGEQFF.

The rearrangement links TRBV7-2 to TRBJ2-1; D unclear. Trimming stripped 4 bases from V and 5 bases from J, with 12 bases between. Germline CDR1 and CDR2: SGHTA and FQGNSA. There are 14 residues in the CDR3. CDR3 sequence: CASSSSHSHNEQFF. The CDR3 DNA sequence: TGTGCCAGCAGCTCTTCCCATAGCCACAATGAGCAGTTCTTC.

This CDR3 is CASSHTSAGGGDTQYF. The CDR3 bases are TGTGCCAGCAGCCACACCTCAGCGGGAGGGGGGGATACGCAGTATTTT. The rearrangement uses TRBV11-2 and TRBJ2-3; 10 nucleotides align to TRBD2. The CDR3 has 16 residues. The junction had 11 bases not matched to a gene; V was cut back by 5 bases and J by 6 bases. The germline V gene encodes CDR1 SGHAT and CDR2 FQNNGV.